This T cell receptor (beta chain) stems from a study of blood T cells in healthy people across ages. For the second PCR, which ran for roughly 6 to 12 cycles, a sample-barcoded 5' primer and a J-beta primer mix were used. Every single cDNA molecule received a tag from a template-switch adaptor with 12 random nucleotides. MiXCR, run by TCRdb on the 5' RACE reads, gives a single entry per CDR3 protein. The sample carries just under 900,000 distinct CDR3 sequences, around 28% recorded once. Study-level points and caveats: Diversity estimates from one million T cells were considered underestimates.

In its sample, this clonotype was seen many times. No antigen is known for it. Healthy Caucasian individuals from Russia aged 6 to 90 served as donors. This CDR3 is 15 amino acids long. Germline V gives CDR1 MNHEY, CDR2 SMNVEV (reference sequence). Trimming left V 6 bases short and J 5 bases short, with 14 bases between. This clonotype was obtained from a woman older than 75 in good health. Material for sequencing was blood. The chain has TRBV27 and TRBJ1-6; D perhaps matches TRBD1 (5 bases). The CDR3 nucleotides read TGTGCCAGCAGCTCAACGGGACTGAATAATTCACCCCTCCACTTT. The encoded protein is CASSSTGLNNSPLHF.